These 16 T cell receptor beta chains came from one sample sequenced in a study of Tregs in tolerant kidney transplant recipients. The repertoire was sequenced with immunoSEQ multiplex PCR; TCRdb's copy has only in-frame clones and lacks some. Here the sample spans 90,000 to 120,000 clones, 90% being singletons. The sequencing here drew on CD4+ T cells from blood, taken before the transplant. These receptor sequences come from a human donor who received a combined kidney and bone marrow transplant.

This clone was seen a single time. J is TRBJ2-3 and V is TRBV7-2; 7 positions agree with TRBD1. The germline gives CDR1 SGHTA, CDR2 FQGNSA. The CDR3 runs 15 residues. Trimming took 6 bases from V and 4 from J; bases not matched to a gene: 10. This chain's CDR3 is CASSLPRGIADTQYF. The CDR3 nucleotides are TGTGCCAGCAGTTTACCCAGGGGGATCGCAGATACGCAGTATTTT. Based on the CDR3 plus reference TRBV7-2 and TRBJ2-3, the full variable domain is GAGVSQSPSNKVTEKGKDVELRCDPISGHTALYWYRQSLGQGLEFLIYFQGNSAPDKSGLPSDRFSAERTGGSVSTLTIQRTQQEDSAVYLCASSLPRGIADTQYFGPGTRLTVL.

The V gene is TRBV28, the J gene TRBJ2-1; 8 nucleotides agree with TRBD2. V dropped 4 bases and J dropped 7; count of bases not matched to a gene: 9. Germline CDR1 reads MDHEN; CDR2 reads SYDVKM. The CDR3 has 15 amino acids. In nucleotides, the CDR3 is TGTGCCAGCAGTTCCGGGGGGGAGGGTTTGAATGAGCAGTTCTTC. It codes for CASSSGGEGLNEQFF.

The rearrangement uses TRBV14 and TRBJ2-5; weak D call: TRBD1 (6 bases). The CDR3 covers 14 residues. The V gene's germline CDR1 is SGHDN and CDR2 FVKESK. Deletions cut 3 bases from V and 4 bases from J, with 12 bases between. CDR3 residues: CASSHYTGRETQYF. The CDR3 region has the DNA TGTGCCAGCAGCCATTATACAGGGAGAGAGACCCAGTACTTC.

This chain links TRBV2 with TRBJ1-1, with 9 bases matching TRBD1. Per the germline V gene, CDR1 is SNHLY and CDR2 is FYNNEI. The CDR3 extends over 16 amino acids. The ends lost 6 bases at V and 0 bases at J; junction bases unmatched: 8. CDR3 sequence (DNA): TGTGCCAGCAGGTCCGGGACAGGGATCATGAACACTGAAGCTTTCTTT. Translating gives CASRSGTGIMNTEAFF.

The CDR3 DNA reads as TGCGCCAGCAGCCAAGGACAGGGGGCCGCCGGGGAGCTGTTTTTT. Its translation is CASSQGQGAAGELFF. The chain is built from TRBV4-1 and TRBJ2-2; TRBD1 aligns across 10 bases. This CDR3 is built from 15 residues. Trimming cost V 1 base and J 6 bases; bases outside gene matches: 2. The germline CDR1 and CDR2 sequences are MGHRA and YSYEKL.

V and J are TRBV25-1 and TRBJ1-1; 7 nucleotides match TRBD1. Per germline, CDR1 MGHDK and CDR2 SYGVNS. The J segment lost 0 bases and the V segment lost 4 bases, leaving 2 bases of the junction unmatched. The CDR3 length is 14 residues. The CDR3 region has the DNA TGTGCCAGCAGTGCGGACAGGATGAACACTGAAGCTTTCTTT. Translating gives CASSADRMNTEAFF.

This clone appeared a single time. This chain connects TRBV18 to TRBJ2-7; 9 nucleotides match TRBD2. The CDR3 loop spans 16 amino acids. V shed 2 bases and J 3 bases; nucleotides not matched to a gene: 8. Germline V lookup: CDR1 KGHSH, CDR2 LQKENI. The CDR3 protein is CASSPAIAGEYYEQYF. The CDR3 DNA reads as TGTGCCAGCTCACCAGCGATAGCGGGAGAATACTACGAGCAGTACTTC.

This chain joins TRBV19 and TRBJ1-1; D is perhaps TRBD1 (5 bases). CDR1 and CDR2 from the germline V gene are LNHDA and SQIVND (reference sequence). The CDR3 runs to 14 residues. Between the trimmed V and J ends, which lost 5 bases and 5 bases, there was a span of 15 bases. This chain's CDR3 is CASSSPFGGTEAFF. The CDR3 nucleotides are TGTGCCAGTAGTTCCCCCTTCGGGGGGACTGAAGCTTTCTTT.

V usage is TRBV7-2 and J usage is TRBJ1-2; D is possibly TRBD1 (5 bases). Germline CDR1 and CDR2: SGHTA and FQGNSA. V shed 1 base and J shed 4 bases, with 13 bases lying between them. CDR3 size: 15 residues. The CDR3 loop reads CASSLGQGGTYGYTF. Written as DNA, the CDR3 is TGTGCCAGCAGCTTAGGTCAGGGAGGAACCTATGGCTACACCTTC.

To note about this clone: The DNA is left out, because the CDR3 cannot be placed on it with certainty; the CDR3 is given as TCRdb lists it. This chain connects TRBV12-1 to TRBJ2-1; TRBD2 is the table's D call and was not checked against the DNA. TRBV12-1 has pseudogene status. The CDR3 length is 18 residues, termini included. The CDR3 loop reads CASSFARGSGRYNNEQFF.

The rearrangement joins TRBV12-1 to TRBJ2-7; the table's D call of TRBD1 was not tested on the DNA. TRBV12-1 is given as a pseudogene. The CDR3 length is 16 residues. Here the CDR3 reads CASSRKGHLTSYEQYF. The CDR3 nucleotides read TGTGCCAGCAGCCGAAAGGGACACTTAACCTCCTACGAGCAGTACTTC.

A single count supports this clone. The V gene is TRBV19, the J gene TRBJ2-3, with 11 bases aligning to TRBD2. Trimming at V came to 10 bases and at J to 2 bases, leaving 14 bases not matched to a gene. The CDR3 consists of 17 residues. Germline CDR1 is LNHDA and CDR2 is SQIVND (reference sequence). In DNA form, the CDR3 reads TGTGCCACCGCCGGAACTAGCGGGGGACCAATCACAGATACGCAGTATTTT. Its protein product is CATAGTSGGPITDTQYF.

The V gene is TRBV5-1, the J gene TRBJ1-6; D unclear. The germline CDR1 and CDR2 sequences are SGHRS and YFSETQ. Trimming shortened V by 0 bases and J by 9 bases, and 10 bases separated the two germline ends. The CDR3 runs 14 residues. For the CDR3, the DNA is TGCGCCAGCAGCTTGGAGAGTCACCCTTCACCCCTCCACTTT. Its protein is CASSLESHPSPLHF.

The CDR3 DNA sequence: TGTGCCAGCAGCTTAGATATCAGGGCAAGTTACAATGAGCAGTTCTTC. Encoded protein: CASSLDIRASYNEQFF. V is TRBV7-2 and J is TRBJ2-1, with D possibly TRBD1 on 5 matching bases. The CDR3 has 16 residues. Germline V CDR1 and CDR2: SGHTA, FQGNSA. V was clipped by 1 base and J by 4 bases, with 14 bases between them.

V is TRBV18 and J is TRBJ2-1; 8 positions agree with TRBD1. This CDR3 region has 15 residues. Germline values: CDR1 KGHSH, CDR2 LQKENI. J was trimmed by 3 bases and V by 0 bases; bases with no gene match: 1. The CDR3 loop reads CASSPPGQGYNEQFF. CDR3 bases: TGTGCCAGCTCACCACCCGGACAGGGCTACAATGAGCAGTTCTTC.

The rearrangement joins TRBV7-2 to TRBJ1-1; D is undetermined. V lost 1 base and J 0 bases, leaving 6 bases between the germline ends. This CDR3 has 14 amino acids. The germline V gene encodes CDR1 SGHTA and CDR2 FQGNSA. The DNA for the CDR3 is TGTGCCAGCAGCTTAGTGGCAGTGAACACTGAAGCTTTCTTT. Its protein product is CASSLVAVNTEAFF.